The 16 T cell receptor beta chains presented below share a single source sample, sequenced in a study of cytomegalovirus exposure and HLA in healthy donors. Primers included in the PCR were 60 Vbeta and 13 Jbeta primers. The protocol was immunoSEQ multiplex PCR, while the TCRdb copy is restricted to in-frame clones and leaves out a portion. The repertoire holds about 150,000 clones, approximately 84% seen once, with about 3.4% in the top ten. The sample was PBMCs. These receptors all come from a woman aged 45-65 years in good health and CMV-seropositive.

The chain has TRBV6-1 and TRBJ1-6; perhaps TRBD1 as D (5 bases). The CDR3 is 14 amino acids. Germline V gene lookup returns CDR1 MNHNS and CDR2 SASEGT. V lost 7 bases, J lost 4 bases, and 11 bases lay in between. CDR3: CASTRDSYNSPLHF. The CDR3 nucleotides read TGTGCCAGCACTAGAGACAGTTATAATTCACCCCTCCACTTT.

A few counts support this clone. Here the CDR3 DNA reads TGTGCCAGCAGTGCGCTGACTGGCGGAAGTCAGCCCCAGCATTTT. Translating it yields CASSALTGGSQPQHF. The rearrangement joins TRBV2 to TRBJ1-5; unclear D gene. The CDR3 extends over 15 amino acids. Germline V gene sequence: CDR1 SNHLY, CDR2 FYNNEI. V was clipped by 4 bases and J by 6 bases, with 16 bases between them.

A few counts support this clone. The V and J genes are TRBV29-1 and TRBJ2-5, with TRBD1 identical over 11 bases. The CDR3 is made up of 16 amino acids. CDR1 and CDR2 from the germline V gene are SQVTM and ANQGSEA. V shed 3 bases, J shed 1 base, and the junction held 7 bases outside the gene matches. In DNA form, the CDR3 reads TGCAGCGTTGATGTCGGACAGGGGGCGCCCCAAGAGACCCAGTACTTC. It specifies CSVDVGQGAPQETQYF.

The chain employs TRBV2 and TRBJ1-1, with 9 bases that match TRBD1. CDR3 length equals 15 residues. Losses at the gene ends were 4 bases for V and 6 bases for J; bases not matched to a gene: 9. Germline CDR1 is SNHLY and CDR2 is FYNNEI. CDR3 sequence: CASSVTGGRGSEAFF. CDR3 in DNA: TGTGCCAGCAGTGTTACAGGGGGCAGAGGGTCTGAAGCTTTCTTT.

The CDR3 bases are TGTGCCAGCAGCTCACTAGCGGGGGGTCACAATGAGCAGTTCTTC. As protein: CASSSLAGGHNEQFF. V usage is TRBV11-2 and J usage is TRBJ2-1, with 12 bases fitting TRBD2. This CDR3 contains 15 residues. V was pared by 4 bases and J by 5 bases, with 3 bases of the junction left unmatched. CDR1 is SGHAT and CDR2 is FQNNGV in the germline V gene.

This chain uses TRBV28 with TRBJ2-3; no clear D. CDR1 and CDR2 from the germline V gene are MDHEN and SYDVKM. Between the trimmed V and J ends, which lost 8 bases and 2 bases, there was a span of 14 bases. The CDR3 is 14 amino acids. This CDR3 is CASAKAGYTDTQYF. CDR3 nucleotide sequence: TGTGCCAGCGCTAAGGCAGGTTACACAGATACGCAGTATTTT.

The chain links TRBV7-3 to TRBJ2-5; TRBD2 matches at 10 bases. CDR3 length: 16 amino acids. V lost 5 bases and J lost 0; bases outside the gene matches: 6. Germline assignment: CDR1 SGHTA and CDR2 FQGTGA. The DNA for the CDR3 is TGTGCCAGCAGCCCCGGACTAGCGGCGTACCAAGAGACCCAGTACTTC. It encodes CASSPGLAAYQETQYF.

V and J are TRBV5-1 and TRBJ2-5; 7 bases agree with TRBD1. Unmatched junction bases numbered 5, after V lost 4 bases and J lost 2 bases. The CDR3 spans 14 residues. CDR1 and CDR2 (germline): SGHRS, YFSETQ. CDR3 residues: CASSPRTGQETQYF. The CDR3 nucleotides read TGCGCCAGCAGCCCTCGGACAGGACAAGAGACCCAGTACTTC. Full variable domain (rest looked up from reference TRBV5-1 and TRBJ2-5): KAGVTQTPRYLIKTRGQQVTLSCSPISGHRSVSWYQQTPGQGLQFLFEYFSETQRNKGNFPGRFSGRQFSNSRSEMNVSTLELGDSALYLCASSPRTGQETQYFGPGTRLLVL.

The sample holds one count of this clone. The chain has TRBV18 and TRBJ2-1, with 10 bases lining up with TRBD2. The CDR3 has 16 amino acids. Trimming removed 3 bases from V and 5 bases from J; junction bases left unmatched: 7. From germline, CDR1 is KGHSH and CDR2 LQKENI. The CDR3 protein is CASSPATSGANNEQFF. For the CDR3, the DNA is TGTGCCAGCTCACCGGCTACTAGCGGGGCAAACAATGAGCAGTTCTTC.

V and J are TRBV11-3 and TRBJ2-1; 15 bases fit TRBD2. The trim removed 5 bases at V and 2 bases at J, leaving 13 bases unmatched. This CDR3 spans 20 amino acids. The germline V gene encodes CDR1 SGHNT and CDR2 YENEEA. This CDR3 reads CASSLRWTSGGALAYNEQFF. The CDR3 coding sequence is TGTGCCAGCAGCCTAAGATGGACTAGCGGGGGGGCTTTGGCCTACAATGAGCAGTTCTTC. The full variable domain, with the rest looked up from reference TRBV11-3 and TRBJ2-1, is EAGVVQSPRYKIIEKKQPVAFWCNPISGHNTLYWYLQNLGQGPELLIRYENEEAVDDSQLPKDRFSAERLKGVDSTLKIQPAELGDSAVYLCASSLRWTSGGALAYNEQFFGPGTRLTVL.

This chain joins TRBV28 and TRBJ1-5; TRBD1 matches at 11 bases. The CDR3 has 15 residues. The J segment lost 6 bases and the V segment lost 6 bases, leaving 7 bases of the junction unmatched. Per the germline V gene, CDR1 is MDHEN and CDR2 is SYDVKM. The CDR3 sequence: CASRLGTGGFQPQHF. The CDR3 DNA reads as TGTGCCAGCAGGCTAGGGACAGGGGGATTTCAGCCCCAGCATTTT.

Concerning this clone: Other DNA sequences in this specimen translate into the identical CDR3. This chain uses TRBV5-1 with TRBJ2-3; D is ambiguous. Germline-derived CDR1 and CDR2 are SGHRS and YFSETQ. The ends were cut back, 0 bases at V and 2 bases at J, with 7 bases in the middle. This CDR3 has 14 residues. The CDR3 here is CASSLDSHTDTQYF. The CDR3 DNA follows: TGCGCCAGCAGCTTGGACTCGCACACAGATACGCAGTATTTT.

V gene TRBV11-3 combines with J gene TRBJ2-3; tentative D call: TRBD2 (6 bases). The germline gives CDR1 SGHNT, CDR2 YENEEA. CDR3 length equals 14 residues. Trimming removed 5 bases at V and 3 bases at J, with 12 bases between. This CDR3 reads CASSRRGGTDTQYF. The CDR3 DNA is TGTGCCAGCAGCCGGAGAGGAGGGACAGATACGCAGTATTTT.

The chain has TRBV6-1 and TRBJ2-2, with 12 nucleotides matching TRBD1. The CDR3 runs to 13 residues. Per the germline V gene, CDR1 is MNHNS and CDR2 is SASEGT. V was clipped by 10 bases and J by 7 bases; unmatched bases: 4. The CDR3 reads CANRDRGHGELFF. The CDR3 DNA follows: TGTGCCAACCGGGACAGGGGGCACGGGGAGCTGTTTTTT.

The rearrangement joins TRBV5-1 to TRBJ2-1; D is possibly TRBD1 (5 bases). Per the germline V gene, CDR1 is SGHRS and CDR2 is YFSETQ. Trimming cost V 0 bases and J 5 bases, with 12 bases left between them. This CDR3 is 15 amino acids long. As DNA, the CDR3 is TGCGCCAGCAGCTTGGTCTATGTAGGGGACAATGAGCAGTTCTTC. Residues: CASSLVYVGDNEQFF.

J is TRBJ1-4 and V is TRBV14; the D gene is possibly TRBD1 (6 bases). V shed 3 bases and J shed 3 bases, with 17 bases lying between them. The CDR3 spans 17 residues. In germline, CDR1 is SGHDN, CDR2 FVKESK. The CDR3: CASSHPPQGNANEKLFF. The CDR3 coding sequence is TGTGCCAGCAGCCACCCACCGCAGGGGAATGCTAATGAAAAACTGTTTTTT.